Here is one TCR beta chain with its context. What it recognizes is unknown. This specimen comes from a study of OX40 agonist ivuxolimab in advanced cancers. At the level of the study: The dose of intravenous ivuxolimab that patients received every 2 weeks ranged from 0.01 to 10 mg/kg. Dose-escalation patients' cancers were hepatocellular carcinoma, melanoma, renal cell or head and neck cancer. Findings and limits, study-wide: Blood T cells, both CD4+ and CD8+, expanded clonally by week 6 at 0.1 to 3.0 mg/kg.

Blood was sampled at baseline, cycle 4 day 1, and cycle 7 day 1. The table came from immunoSEQ multiplex PCR; TCRdb's copy has only in-frame clones and leaves some out. The repertoire includes 67,000 or so clones, 80% to 90% of them detected once, and approximately 3% sits in the top ten. Germline CDR1 is SGHRS and CDR2 is YFSETQ. CDR3 length: 14 residues. V gave up 0 bases and J gave up 2 bases, with 8 bases separating them. The TCR comes from an adult with an advanced solid tumor such as melanoma, head and neck, liver or kidney cancer. The source was CD4+ or CD8+ T cells sorted from blood, collected in a trial of the OX40 agonist ivuxolimab. The chain is built from TRBV5-1 and TRBJ2-5, with D tentatively TRBD1 or TRBD2 (5 bases each). This CDR3 reads CASSLVGEQETQYF. The CDR3 DNA is TGCGCCAGCAGCTTGGTGGGGGAGCAAGAGACCCAGTACTTC.